Listed here is a single T cell receptor beta chain. The antigen remains unidentified. Treatment given: roughly ten-day PBMC culture with coronavirus spike peptide pools or control peptides (ViraFEST assay). First, ViraFEST expanded antigen-specific T cells with peptide pools, and next it sequenced the TCRs. This entry is derived from a study of vaccination and CD4 T cells after COVID-19. Overall study findings and caveats: A median approximately 86% of convalescent patients' SARS-CoV-2-reactive clones emerged only after vaccination. The median count of SARS-CoV-2-reactive clonotypes rose from approximately 21 to 40, not significantly.

The Oncomine TCR Beta short-read assay was what sequenced the DNA obtained from cultured CD4+ T cells. DNA came from CD4+ T cells after culture. Each CDR3 protein gets one entry after TCRdb re-called the PCR reads with MiXCR. The repertoire holds more than 20,000 distinct CDR3 sequences, with less than 60% as singletons. The TCR comes from a human donor who received a COVID-19 vaccine. The sample was CD4+ T cells from blood, cultured in vitro, taken before SARS-CoV-2 vaccination.

CDR3 amino acids: CASSRTGRISYGYTF. The CDR3 DNA reads as TGTGCCAGTAGTCGGACAGGGCGTATTAGCTATGGCTACACCTTC. The chain links TRBV19 to TRBJ1-2; 8 positions match TRBD1. With 5 bases clipped from V and 4 bases from J, the junction kept 9 bases outside the gene matches. The CDR3 loop spans 15 amino acids. In germline, CDR1 is LNHDA, CDR2 SQIVND (reference sequence).